This T cell receptor beta chain was captured by sequencing in a study of tumor-infiltrating lymphocytes in oesophageal squamous cell carcinoma. This clonotype occurred a few times. TCRdb independently ran MiXCR on the PCR reads; one entry per CDR3 protein. The data hold approximately 12,000 distinct CDR3 sequences, with roughly 51% observed a single time. V dropped 2 bases and J dropped 3 bases, with 10 bases sitting between them. This CDR3 is 14 amino acids long. This sequence originates from a female donor with esophageal squamous cell carcinoma. The rearrangement links TRBV12-3 or TRBV12-4 to TRBJ1-1; perhaps TRBD1 as D (6 bases). The material sequenced was esophageal tumor tissue. CDR3 sequence reads: CASSLRGADTEAFF. CDR3 nucleotides: TGTGCCAGCAGTTTACGGGGGGCGGACACTGAAGCTTTCTTT.